This TCR beta chain was identified during a study of pediatric ulcerative colitis. The CDR3 consists of 11 residues. V lost 6 bases and J 5 bases, leaving 8 bases between the germline ends. Germline values: CDR1 DFQATT, CDR2 SNEGSKA (reference sequence). The rectum was sampled with one to two pinch biopsies at colonoscopy. Method: immunoSEQ multiplex PCR; TCRdb's copy keeps in-frame clones and lacks some. The table has tens of thousands of clones, around three quarters seen once. Material: gut tissue. The rearrangement joins TRBV20-1 to TRBJ2-4; D is undetermined. This clonotype originated in a boy younger than 18 with moderate ulcerative colitis. CDR3 loop: CSAPWQNIQYF. The DNA for the CDR3 is TGCAGTGCCCCGTGGCAAAACATTCAGTACTTC.